Given below is one T cell receptor beta chain in context. This specimen comes from a study of blood T cell repertoires in COVID-19. Whole-study context: Sites across the United States, Italy and Spain contributed samples from acute and convalescent COVID-19.

V was cut by 8 bases and J by 3 bases, with 10 bases left in between. Germline-derived CDR1 and CDR2 are MDHEN and SYDVKM. The length of the CDR3 is 13 residues. Sequencing was performed with immunoSEQ multiplex PCR; in TCRdb, only in-frame clones are kept and a portion is missing. The sample comprises about 70,000 clones, about 80% of which are singletons, and 15% to 20% rests with the top ten. The sample was peripheral blood. This clonotype was obtained from a man aged 70 or older who had recovered from COVID-19. The J gene is TRBJ2-2, the V gene TRBV28, with D possibly matching TRBD1 (5 bases). CDR3 sequence: CASGRVDTGELFF. CDR3 bases: TGTGCCAGCGGCAGGGTAGACACCGGGGAGCTGTTTTTT.